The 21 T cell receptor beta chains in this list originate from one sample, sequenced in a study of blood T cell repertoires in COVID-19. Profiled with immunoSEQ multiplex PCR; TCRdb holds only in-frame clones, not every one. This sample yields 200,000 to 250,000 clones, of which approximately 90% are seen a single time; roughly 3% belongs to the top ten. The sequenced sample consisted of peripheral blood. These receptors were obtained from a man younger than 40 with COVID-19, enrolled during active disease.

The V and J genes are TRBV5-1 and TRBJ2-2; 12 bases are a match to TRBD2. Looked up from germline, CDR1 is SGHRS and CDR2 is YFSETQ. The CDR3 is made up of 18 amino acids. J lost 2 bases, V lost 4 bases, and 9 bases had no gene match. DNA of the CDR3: TGCGCCAGCAGCCCCGGACTAGCGGGACTAATAAACACCGGGGAGCTGTTTTTT. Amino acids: CASSPGLAGLINTGELFF. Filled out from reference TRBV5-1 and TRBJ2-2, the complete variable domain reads KAGVTQTPRYLIKTRGQQVTLSCSPISGHRSVSWYQQTPGQGLQFLFEYFSETQRNKGNFPGRFSGRQFSNSRSEMNVSTLELGDSALYLCASSPGLAGLINTGELFFGEGSRLTVL.

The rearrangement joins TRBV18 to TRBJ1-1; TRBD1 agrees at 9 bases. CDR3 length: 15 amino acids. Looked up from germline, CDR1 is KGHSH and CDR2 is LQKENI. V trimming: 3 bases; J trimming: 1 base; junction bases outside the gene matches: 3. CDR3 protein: CASSPPGQGNTEAFF. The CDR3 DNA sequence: TGTGCCAGCTCACCCCCGGGACAGGGGAACACTGAAGCTTTCTTT.

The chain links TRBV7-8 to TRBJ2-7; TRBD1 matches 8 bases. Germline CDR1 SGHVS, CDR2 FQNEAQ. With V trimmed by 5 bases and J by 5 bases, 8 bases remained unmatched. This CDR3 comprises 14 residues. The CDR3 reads CASSPGRGRDEQYF. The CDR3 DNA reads TGTGCCAGCAGCCCGGGCAGGGGGCGCGACGAGCAGTACTTC.

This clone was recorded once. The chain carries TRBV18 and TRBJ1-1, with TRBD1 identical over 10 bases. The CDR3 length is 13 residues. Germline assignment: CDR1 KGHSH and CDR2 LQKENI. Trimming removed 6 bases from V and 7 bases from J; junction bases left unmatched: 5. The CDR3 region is CASSDRGQGEAFF. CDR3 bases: TGTGCCAGCTCCGACAGGGGGCAGGGTGAAGCTTTCTTT.

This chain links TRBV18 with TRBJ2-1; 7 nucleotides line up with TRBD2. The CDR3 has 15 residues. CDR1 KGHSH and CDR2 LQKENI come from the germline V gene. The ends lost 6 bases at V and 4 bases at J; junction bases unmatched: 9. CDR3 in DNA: TGTGCCAGCTCCCAAATAGCGGGCCCTTACAATGAGCAGTTCTTC. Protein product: CASSQIAGPYNEQFF.

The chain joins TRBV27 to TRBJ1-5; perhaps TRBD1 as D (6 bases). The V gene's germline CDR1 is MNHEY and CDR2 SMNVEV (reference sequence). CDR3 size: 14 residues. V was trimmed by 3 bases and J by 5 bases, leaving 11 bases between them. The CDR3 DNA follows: TGTGCCAGCAGTTTCAGGGGTTGGGATCAGCCCCAGCATTTT. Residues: CASSFRGWDQPQHF.

The CDR3 loop reads CASSPRTSGNSRETQYF. CDR3 nucleotide sequence: TGTGCCAGCAGCCCAAGGACTAGCGGGAACTCTAGGGAGACCCAGTACTTC. The chain couples TRBV28 to TRBJ2-5; 12 bases match TRBD2. Germline-derived CDR1 and CDR2 are MDHEN and SYDVKM. The CDR3 runs to 17 residues. Trimming took 6 bases from V and 5 from J; bases not matched to a gene: 13. The full variable domain, its missing parts supplied by reference TRBV28 and TRBJ2-5, is DVKVTQSSRYLVKRTGEKVFLECVQDMDHENMFWYRQDPGLGLRLIYFSYDVKMKEKGDIPEGYSVSREKKERFSLILESASTNQTSMYLCASSPRTSGNSRETQYFGPGTRLLVL.

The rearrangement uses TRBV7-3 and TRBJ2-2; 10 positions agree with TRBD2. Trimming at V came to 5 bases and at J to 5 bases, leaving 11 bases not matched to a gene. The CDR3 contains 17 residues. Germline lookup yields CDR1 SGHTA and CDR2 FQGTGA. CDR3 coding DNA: TGTGCCAGCAGCCTCCGAGCGGGGGGGCCTGTGACCGGGGAGCTGTTTTTT. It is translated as CASSLRAGGPVTGELFF.

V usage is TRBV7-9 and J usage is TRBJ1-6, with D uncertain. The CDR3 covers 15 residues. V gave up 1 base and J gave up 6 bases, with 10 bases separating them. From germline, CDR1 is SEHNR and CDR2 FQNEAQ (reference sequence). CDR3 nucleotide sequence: TGTGCCAGCAGCTTAGACCGGGATTTTAATTCACCCCTCCACTTT. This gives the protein CASSLDRDFNSPLHF.

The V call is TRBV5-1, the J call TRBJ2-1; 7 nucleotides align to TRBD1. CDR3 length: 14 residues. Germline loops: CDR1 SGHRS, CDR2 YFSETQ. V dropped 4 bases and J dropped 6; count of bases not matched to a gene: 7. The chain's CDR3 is CASSLGAGGNEQFF. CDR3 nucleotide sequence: TGCGCCAGCAGCCTCGGGGCAGGGGGCAATGAGCAGTTCTTC.

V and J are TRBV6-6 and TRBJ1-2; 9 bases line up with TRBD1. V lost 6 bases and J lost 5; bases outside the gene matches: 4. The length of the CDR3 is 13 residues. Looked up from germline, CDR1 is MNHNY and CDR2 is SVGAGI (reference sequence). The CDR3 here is CASRPTGGYGYTF. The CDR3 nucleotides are TGTGCCAGCAGGCCGACAGGGGGTTATGGCTACACCTTC.

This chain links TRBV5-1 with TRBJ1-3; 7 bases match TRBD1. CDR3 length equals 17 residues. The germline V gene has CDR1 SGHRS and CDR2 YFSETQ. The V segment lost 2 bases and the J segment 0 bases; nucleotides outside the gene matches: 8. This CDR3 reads CASSFGTAYSSGNTIYF. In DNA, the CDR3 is TGCGCCAGCAGCTTCGGGACAGCGTACAGCTCTGGAAACACCATATATTTT.

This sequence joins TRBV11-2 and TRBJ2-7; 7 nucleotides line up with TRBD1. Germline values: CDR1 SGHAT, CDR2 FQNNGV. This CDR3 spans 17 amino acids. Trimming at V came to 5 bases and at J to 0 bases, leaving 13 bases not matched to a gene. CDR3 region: CASSPGMTGRSSYEQYF. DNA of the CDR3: TGTGCCAGCAGCCCCGGAATGACAGGGCGTAGCTCCTACGAGCAGTACTTC.

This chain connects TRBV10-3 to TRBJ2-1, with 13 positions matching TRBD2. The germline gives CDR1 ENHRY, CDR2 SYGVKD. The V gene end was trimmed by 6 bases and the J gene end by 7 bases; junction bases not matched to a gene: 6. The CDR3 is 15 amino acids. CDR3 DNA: TGTGCCATCAGGGCCGGACTAGCGGGGGCAAATGAGCAGTTCTTC. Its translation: CAIRAGLAGANEQFF.

In nucleotides, the CDR3 is TGTGCCAGCAGCTTATCCCCGGCTAGCGGGGATACGCAGTATTTT. As protein: CASSLSPASGDTQYF. V is TRBV5-6 and J is TRBJ2-3; 8 bases are a match to TRBD2. The CDR3 has 15 amino acids. With 2 bases clipped from V and 6 bases from J, the junction kept 8 bases outside the gene matches. Germline V CDR1 and CDR2: SGHDT, YYEEEE.

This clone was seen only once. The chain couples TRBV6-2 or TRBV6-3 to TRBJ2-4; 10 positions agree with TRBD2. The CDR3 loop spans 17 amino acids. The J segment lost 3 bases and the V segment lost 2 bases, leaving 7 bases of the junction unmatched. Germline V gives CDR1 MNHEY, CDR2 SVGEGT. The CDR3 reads CASSYRSGRLGKNIQYF. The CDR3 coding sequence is TGTGCCAGCAGTTACCGTAGCGGGAGGCTCGGCAAAAACATTCAGTACTTC.

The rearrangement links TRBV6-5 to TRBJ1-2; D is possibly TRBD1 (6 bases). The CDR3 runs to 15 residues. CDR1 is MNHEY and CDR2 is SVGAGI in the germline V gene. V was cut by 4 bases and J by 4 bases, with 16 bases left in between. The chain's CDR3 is CASSSRQVPFYGYTF. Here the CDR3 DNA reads TGTGCCAGCAGTTCCCGACAGGTCCCCTTCTATGGCTACACCTTC.

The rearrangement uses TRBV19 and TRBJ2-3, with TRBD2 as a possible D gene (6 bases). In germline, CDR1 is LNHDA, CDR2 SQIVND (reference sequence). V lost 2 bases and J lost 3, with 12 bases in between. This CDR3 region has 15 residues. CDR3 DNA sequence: TGTGCCAGTAGTATATATAGCGGTGGTACAGATACGCAGTATTTT. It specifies CASSIYSGGTDTQYF.

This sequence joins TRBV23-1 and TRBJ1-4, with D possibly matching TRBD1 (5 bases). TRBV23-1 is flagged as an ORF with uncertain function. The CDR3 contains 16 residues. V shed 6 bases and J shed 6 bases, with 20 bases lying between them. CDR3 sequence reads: CASRLATVGEDEKLFF. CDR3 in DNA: TGCGCCAGCAGACTAGCCACCGTAGGGGAGGATGAAAAACTGTTTTTT.

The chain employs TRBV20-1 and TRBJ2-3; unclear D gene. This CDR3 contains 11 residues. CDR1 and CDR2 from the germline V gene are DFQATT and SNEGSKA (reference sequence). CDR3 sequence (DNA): TGCCCAAGCGACTTGCCAGATACGCAGTATTTT. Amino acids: CPSDLPDTQYF.

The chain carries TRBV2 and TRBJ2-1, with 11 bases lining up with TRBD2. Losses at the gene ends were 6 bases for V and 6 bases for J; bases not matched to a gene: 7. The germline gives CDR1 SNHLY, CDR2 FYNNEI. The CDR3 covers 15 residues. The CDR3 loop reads CASRYSGGERNEQFF. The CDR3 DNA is TGTGCCAGCAGATATAGCGGGGGGGAACGCAATGAGCAGTTCTTC.